Listed below are T cell receptor beta chains from one sample, sequenced in a study of blood T cell repertoires in COVID-19. Produced via immunoSEQ multiplex PCR; TCRdb's table is partial and in-frame only. Of tens of thousands of clones listed, roughly 90% are singletons. Sequencing input: peripheral blood. Source of these receptors: a woman of 80 years or more with acute or convalescent COVID-19. Both conserved end residues are part of each CDR3. The D gene is left open where the match is weak. Only some rows state a clone size, as once, few, many or a class for expanded clones.

j_gene,d_gene,abundance,v_gene,CDR3nt,CDR3aa
TRBJ1-1,TRBD1,NA,TRBV5-1,TGCGCCAGCAGCCAGACAGGGGGCTTTCGCACTGAAGCTTTCTTT,CASSQTGGFRTEAFF
TRBJ2-1,TRBD1,NA,TRBV5-1,TGCGCCAGCAGCGATTCAGGGGGTTATTACAATGAGCAGTTCTTC,CASSDSGGYYNEQFF
TRBJ1-1,NA,NA,TRBV19,TGTGCCAGTAGTCTGCCGACAGGTTGGGTTGAAGCTTTCTTT,CASSLPTGWVEAFF
TRBJ2-3,TRBD2,NA,TRBV3-1/TRBV3-2,TGTGCCAGCAGCCCAGGACTAGCGGGGACAGATACGCAGTATTTT,CASSPGLAGTDTQYF
TRBJ2-7,NA,NA,TRBV7-2,TGTGCCAGCAGCGACTTTTCCTACGAGCAGTACTTC,CASSDFSYEQYF
TRBJ2-1,TRBD2,NA,TRBV5-4,TGTGCCAGCAGCTTGGGTGATAGCGGGGGGGCTCATGAGCAGTTCTTC,CASSLGDSGGAHEQFF
TRBJ2-7,NA,NA,TRBV19,TGTGCCAGTAGTATAGGGGACAATGCTCCCTACGAGCAGTACTTC,CASSIGDNAPYEQYF
TRBJ2-2,NA,NA,TRBV19,TGTGCCAGTAGTATATCGGCAGGGTCGAACACCGGGGAGCTGTTTTTT,CASSISAGSNTGELFF
TRBJ2-1,TRBD1,NA,TRBV5-4,TGTGCCAGCAGCAGATCAGGGGGCTCGAGGTACAATGAGCAGTTCTTC,CASSRSGGSRYNEQFF
TRBJ2-3,NA,NA,TRBV4-3,TGCGCCAGCAGCCAAGATGTAAGGCGGGCGGGTACGCAGTATTTT,CASSQDVRRAGTQYF
TRBJ1-6,NA,NA,TRBV2,TGTGCCAGCAGTGTGCGCGGCAGCTCACCCCTCCACTTT,CASSVRGSSPLHF
TRBJ2-6,TRBD1,NA,TRBV24-1,TGTGCCACCAGTTCAGGGGGCGTGCCCTCTGGGGCCAACGTCCTGACTTTC,CATSSGGVPSGANVLTF
TRBJ2-7,TRBD1,once,TRBV28,TGTGCCAGCAGTTTGATAGGGACAGTCTACGAGCAGTACTTC,CASSLIGTVYEQYF
TRBJ1-5,NA,NA,TRBV19,TGTGCCAGTAGTATAGGAGTTATGGGCAATCAGCCCCAGCATTTT,CASSIGVMGNQPQHF
TRBJ1-5,NA,NA,TRBV27,TGTGCCAGCAGTCCAGACACCGAAAGCAATCAGCCCCAGCATTTT,CASSPDTESNQPQHF
TRBJ1-2,NA,NA,TRBV6-1,TGTGCCAGCAGTGAAGCGCACAGGGATGGCTACACCTTC,CASSEAHRDGYTF